A single TCR beta chain is shown here with its context. In germline, CDR1 is LNHNV, CDR2 YYDKDF (reference sequence). The CDR3 runs 14 residues. J lost 9 bases, V lost 1 base, and 4 bases had no gene match. This sample stems from a study of blood T cell repertoires in COVID-19. Turning to the study itself: T cells, B-cell-depleted T cells, or PBMCs supplied cDNA or gDNA.

Sequencing used immunoSEQ multiplex PCR; TCRdb keeps in-frame clones, though not all of them. This sample has about 150,000 clones, with just under 85% found just once. Source material: peripheral blood. The clonotype originates from a woman of 80 years or more with COVID-19, enrolled during active disease. The chain couples TRBV15 to TRBJ2-1, with 9 bases lining up with TRBD2. The CDR3 here is CATSRATTSGEQFF. The CDR3 DNA reads TGTGCCACCAGCAGAGCTACGACTAGCGGTGAGCAGTTCTTC.